This T cell receptor beta chain came from a study of shared clonotypes between healthy human individuals. This CDR3 is 13 amino acids long. CDR1 and CDR2 from the germline V gene are SGHTA and FQGNSA. Trimming stripped 3 bases from V and 6 bases from J, with 11 bases between. TCRdb keeps only in-frame clones here, not all; method: immunoSEQ multiplex PCR. This table holds about 2.4 million clones, approximately 94% found once. The chain couples TRBV7-2 to TRBJ2-5; D is perhaps TRBD2 (6 bases). The TCR comes from a man aged 18 to 29 in good health. The material sequenced was naive CD4+ T cells sorted from blood. Subset given: CD45RA+ positively selected. The CDR3 loop reads CASSLEGWKTQYF. CDR3 bases: TGTGCCAGCAGCTTGGAGGGGTGGAAGACCCAGTACTTC.